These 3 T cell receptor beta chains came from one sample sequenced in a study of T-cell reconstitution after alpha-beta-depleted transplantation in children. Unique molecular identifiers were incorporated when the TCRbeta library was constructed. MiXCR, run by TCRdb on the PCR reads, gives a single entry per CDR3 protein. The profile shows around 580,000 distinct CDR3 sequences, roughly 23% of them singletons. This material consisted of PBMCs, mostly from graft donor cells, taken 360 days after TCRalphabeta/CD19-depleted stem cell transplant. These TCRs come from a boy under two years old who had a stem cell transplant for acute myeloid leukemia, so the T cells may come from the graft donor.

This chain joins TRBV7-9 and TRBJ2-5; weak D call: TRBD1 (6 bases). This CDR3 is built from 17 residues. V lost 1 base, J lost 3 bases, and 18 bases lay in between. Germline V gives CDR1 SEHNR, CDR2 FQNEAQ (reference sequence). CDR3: CASSLGAGSQGKETQYF. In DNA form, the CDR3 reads TGTGCCAGCAGCTTAGGCGCCGGTTCACAGGGTAAAGAGACCCAGTACTTC.

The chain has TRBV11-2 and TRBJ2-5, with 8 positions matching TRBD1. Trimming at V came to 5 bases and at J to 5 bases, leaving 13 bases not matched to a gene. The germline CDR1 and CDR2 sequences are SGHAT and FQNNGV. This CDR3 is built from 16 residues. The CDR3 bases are TGTGCCAGCAGCCTGCGGACAGGGAAGTCCTGGGAGACCCAGTACTTC. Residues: CASSLRTGKSWETQYF.

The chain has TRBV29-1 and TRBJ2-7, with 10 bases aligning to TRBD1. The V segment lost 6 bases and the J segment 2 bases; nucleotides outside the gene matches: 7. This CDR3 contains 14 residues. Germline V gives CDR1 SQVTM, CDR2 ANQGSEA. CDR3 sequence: CSVGRTGGAYEQYF. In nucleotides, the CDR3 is TGCAGCGTGGGGCGGACAGGGGGGGCCTACGAGCAGTACTTC.